Below are 32 T cell receptor beta chains sequenced from a single sample in a study of CD8 T cells in ankylosing spondylitis. TCRdb recomputed calls from the 5' RACE reads with MiXCR, one row per CDR3 protein. The profile shows 200,000 or so distinct CDR3 sequences, about an eighth of them singletons. Source material: blood, either unsorted or a sorted T cell fraction (not recorded which). These receptors all stem from a female donor with ankylosing spondylitis or in good health (not recorded which).

This clonotype showed up many times. CDR3 loop: CASTRGRGRSGANVLTF. CDR3 in DNA: TGTGCCAGCACCCGGGGCAGGGGGCGATCTGGGGCCAACGTCCTGACTTTC. V and J are TRBV5-8 and TRBJ2-6, with TRBD1 matching over 8 bases. The CDR3 contains 17 residues. The J segment lost 1 base and the V segment lost 6 bases, leaving 9 bases of the junction unmatched. CDR1 is SGHTS, CDR2 YDEGEE, per germline. The whole variable domain, filled in from reference TRBV5-8 and TRBJ2-6, reads EAGVTQSPTHLIKTRGQQATLRCSPISGHTSVYWYQQALGLGLQFLLWYDEGEERNRGNFPPRFSGRQFPNYSSELNVNALELEDSALYLCASTRGRGRSGANVLTFGAGSRLTVL.

This clonotype was detected ten times or more. The V call is TRBV2, the J call TRBJ2-7; no clear D gene. V dropped 8 bases and J dropped 7 bases, with 12 bases sitting between them. The CDR3 runs to 11 residues. Germline-derived CDR1 and CDR2 are SNHLY and FYNNEI. Here the CDR3 DNA reads TGTGCCAGCGTCAAGGAGAGAGAGCAGTACTTC. Protein product: CASVKEREQYF. Full variable domain (missing parts from reference TRBV2 and TRBJ2-7): EPEVTQTPSHQVTQMGQEVILRCVPISNHLYFYWYRQILGQKVEFLVSFYNNEISEKSEIFDDQFSVERPDGSNFTLKIRSTKLEDSAMYFCASVKEREQYFGPGTRLTVT.

This clonotype was counted only a few times. This chain connects TRBV11-3 to TRBJ2-1; 12 bases agree with TRBD2. Trimming at V came to 2 bases and at J to 8 bases, leaving 7 bases not matched to a gene. The length of the CDR3 is 16 residues. Germline V CDR1 and CDR2: SGHNT, YENEEA. The CDR3 sequence is CASSLRLAGEVDEQFF. Written as DNA, the CDR3 is TGTGCCAGCAGCTTAAGACTAGCGGGAGAGGTGGATGAGCAGTTCTTC. Full variable domain (remainder filled in from reference TRBV11-3 and TRBJ2-1): EAGVVQSPRYKIIEKKQPVAFWCNPISGHNTLYWYLQNLGQGPELLIRYENEEAVDDSQLPKDRFSAERLKGVDSTLKIQPAELGDSAVYLCASSLRLAGEVDEQFFGPGTRLTVL.

This clonotype was counted at least ten times. The chain recombines TRBV7-3 with TRBJ2-2, with a possible D match to TRBD2 (5 bases). Germline loops: CDR1 SGHTA, CDR2 FQGTGA. The CDR3 is 16 residues long. Trimming removed 2 bases at V and 2 bases at J, with 12 bases between. DNA of the CDR3: TGTGCCAGCAGCTTACGACGAGGGAGAAACACCGGGGAGCTGTTTTTT. This sequence encodes CASSLRRGRNTGELFF. Full variable domain (outside the CDR3, taken from reference TRBV7-3 and TRBJ2-2): GAGVSQTPSNKVTEKGKYVELRCDPISGHTALYWYRQSLGQGPEFLIYFQGTGAADDSGLPNDRFFAVRPEGSVSTLKIQRTERGDSAVYLCASSLRRGRNTGELFFGEGSRLTVL.

The chain joins TRBV4-2 to TRBJ2-3; TRBD2 is a possible D gene (6 bases). The V end lost 0 bases, the J end lost 8 bases, and 15 bases lay between the germline ends. The CDR3 has 15 amino acids. The V gene's germline CDR1 is LGHNA and CDR2 YNFKEQ. The CDR3 bases are TGTGCCAGCAGCCAAGACCCTAGCGAATCGGGTACGCAGTATTTT. Translation: CASSQDPSESGTQYF.

The chain links TRBV27 to TRBJ2-7; the match to TRBD2 covers 11 bases. Germline CDR1 reads MNHEY; CDR2 reads SMNVEV (reference sequence). Trimming at V came to 6 bases and at J to 9 bases, leaving 10 bases not matched to a gene. The CDR3 contains 14 residues. CDR3 DNA: TGTGCCAGCAGGGAAATGGGACTAGCGGATGGGCAGTACTTC. This sequence encodes CASREMGLADGQYF.

This clonotype was observed at least ten times. The rearrangement joins TRBV20-1 to TRBJ2-7, with D possibly TRBD1 on 6 matching bases. Trimming stripped 1 base from V and 3 bases from J, with 10 bases between. Germline-derived CDR1 and CDR2 are DFQATT and SNEGSKA (reference sequence). This CDR3 spans 13 amino acids. CDR3: CSARGWGLYEQYF. DNA for the CDR3: TGCAGTGCTAGAGGGTGGGGGCTCTACGAGCAGTACTTC.

There are many counts of this clonotype. The chain carries TRBV7-9 and TRBJ2-4, with 7 bases fitting TRBD1. V lost 5 bases, J lost 7 bases, and 5 bases stayed unmatched. Looked up from germline, CDR1 is SEHNR and CDR2 is FQNEAQ (reference sequence). The CDR3 has 13 amino acids. Here the CDR3 DNA reads TGTGCCAGCAGCCTCAGGGGGATCAACATTCAGTACTTC. Its translation is CASSLRGINIQYF. The whole variable domain, filled in from reference TRBV7-9 and TRBJ2-4, reads DTGVSQNPRHKITKRGQNVTFRCDPISEHNRLYWYRQTLGQGPEFLTYFQNEAQLEKSRLLSDRFSAERPKGSFSTLEIQRTEQGDSAMYLCASSLRGINIQYFGAGTRLSVL.

Concerning this clonotype: A read error is possible here, since a much larger clone lies one base away. This sequence joins TRBV24-1 and TRBJ1-1; D gene ambiguous. V was pared by 4 bases and J by 6 bases, with 14 bases between. The CDR3 sequence is 14 residues long. The germline V gene has CDR1 KGHDR and CDR2 SFDVKD. CDR3 sequence: CATSDRGGISEAFF. CDR3 bases: TGTGCCACCAGTGACCGGGGAGGCATCTCTGAAGCTTTCTTT.

This clonotype was counted only a few times. V and J are TRBV5-1 and TRBJ2-7, with D maybe TRBD1 (6 bases). Trimming stripped 4 bases from V and 2 bases from J, with 13 bases between. The CDR3 length is 14 residues. From germline, CDR1 is SGHRS and CDR2 YFSETQ. The CDR3 bases are TGCGCCAGCAGCGTGAACAGGGCCCCCTACGAGCAGTACTTC. It specifies CASSVNRAPYEQYF.

This clonotype came up many times. The chain recombines TRBV20-1 with TRBJ2-5; possible D gene TRBD2, 6 bases. The V gene's germline CDR1 is DFQATT and CDR2 SNEGSKA (reference sequence). The CDR3 runs to 12 residues. V was trimmed by 2 bases and J by 5 bases, leaving 9 bases between them. As DNA, the CDR3 is TGCAGTGCTAGACCGGGAGCGGAGACCCAGTACTTC. Translating it yields CSARPGAETQYF.

This clonotype has a count of ten or more. The chain carries TRBV10-3 and TRBJ2-2; TRBD2 agrees at 11 bases. V dropped 4 bases and J dropped 7; count of bases not matched to a gene: 5. The CDR3 consists of 15 residues. The germline V gene has CDR1 ENHRY and CDR2 SYGVKD. The CDR3 spells CAISAGTSGVGELFF. CDR3 DNA: TGTGCCATCAGTGCAGGGACTAGCGGTGTCGGGGAGCTGTTTTTT.

In this sample, this clonotype turned up many times. This chain uses TRBV3-1 with TRBJ2-7; D is possibly TRBD2 (5 bases). V dropped 0 bases and J dropped 3 bases, with 12 bases sitting between them. This CDR3 contains 15 residues. Germline-derived CDR1 and CDR2 are LGHDT and YNNKEL (reference sequence). DNA for the CDR3: TGTGCCAGCAGCCAAGAAGGACTGAAAAGCTACGAGCAGTACTTC. This sequence encodes CASSQEGLKSYEQYF.

This clonotype came up a few times. The DNA for the CDR3 is TGTGCCAGCAGCTCGGACAACCAAGAGACCCAGTACTTC. Protein: CASSSDNQETQYF. J is TRBJ2-5 and V is TRBV28; TRBD1 might be the D (5 bases). The CDR3 totals 13 residues. Trimming took 6 bases from V and 0 from J, leaving 8 bases between them. Germline CDR1 and CDR2: MDHEN and SYDVKM.

The rearrangement uses TRBV5-1 and TRBJ1-2; TRBD1 aligns across 8 bases. V was pared by 2 bases and J by 6 bases, with 3 bases of the junction left unmatched. This CDR3 contains 13 residues. Per the germline V gene, CDR1 is SGHRS and CDR2 is YFSETQ. The CDR3 region has the DNA TGCGCCAGCAGCTTTCAGGGGGCAGATGGCTACACCTTC. Translation gives CASSFQGADGYTF.

The rearrangement joins TRBV20-1 to TRBJ2-2; D is perhaps TRBD2 (5 bases). The CDR3 is 12 amino acids. Trimming took 2 bases from V and 8 from J, leaving 9 bases between them. Germline CDR1 is DFQATT and CDR2 is SNEGSKA (reference sequence). The CDR3 bases are TGCAGTGCTAGACTAGCTCAAGGGGAGCTGTTTTTT. Residues: CSARLAQGELFF.

This clonotype has a count of ten or more. This chain uses TRBV6-4 with TRBJ2-1, with 10 bases lining up with TRBD2. Germline loops: CDR1 MRHNA, CDR2 SNTAGT. The CDR3 is 15 residues long. After removal of 3 bases from V and 5 bases from J, the junction contained 4 bases not matched to a gene. Here the CDR3 DNA reads TGTGCCAGCAGTGAACTAGCGGGATCCAACAATGAGCAGTTCTTC. Protein sequence: CASSELAGSNNEQFF.

The J gene is TRBJ2-3, the V gene TRBV12-3 or TRBV12-4, with unresolved D. The length of the CDR3 is 13 residues. The germline V and J ends were trimmed by 3 bases and 5 bases, with 9 bases remaining between them. The CDR3: CASSFPWIDTQYF. The CDR3 coding sequence is TGTGCCAGCAGTTTCCCGTGGATAGATACGCAGTATTTT.

J is TRBJ1-1 and V is TRBV2; 11 bases agree with TRBD1. Germline trimming cut 5 bases from V and 3 bases from J; bases unmatched to any gene: 5. The CDR3 extends over 15 amino acids. The germline V gene encodes CDR1 SNHLY and CDR2 FYNNEI. CDR3 sequence: CASSWTGGLDTEAFF. CDR3 nucleotides: TGTGCCAGCAGTTGGACAGGGGGCCTGGACACTGAAGCTTTCTTT. The full variable domain, its missing parts supplied by reference TRBV2 and TRBJ1-1, is EPEVTQTPSHQVTQMGQEVILRCVPISNHLYFYWYRQILGQKVEFLVSFYNNEISEKSEIFDDQFSVERPDGSNFTLKIRSTKLEDSAMYFCASSWTGGLDTEAFFGQGTRLTVV.

This clonotype was detected ten times or more. The gene calls are TRBV20-1 and TRBJ2-2; D may correspond to TRBD1 or TRBD2 (5 bases each). The CDR3 spans 16 residues. The germline gives CDR1 DFQATT, CDR2 SNEGSKA (reference sequence). V dropped 4 bases and J dropped 1 base, with 16 bases sitting between them. CDR3 region: CSATSYGTVNTGELFF. CDR3 in DNA: TGCAGTGCTACCTCATACGGGACGGTGAACACCGGGGAGCTGTTTTTT.

The chain joins TRBV20-1 to TRBJ1-4, with no clear D. CDR1 is DFQATT, CDR2 SNEGSKA, per germline (reference sequence). Trimming stripped 1 base from V and 5 bases from J, with 14 bases between. The CDR3 is 15 residues long. CDR3 protein: CSARGPTAANEKLFF. The CDR3 DNA reads TGCAGTGCTAGAGGGCCGACGGCGGCCAATGAAAAACTGTTTTTT.

There are a few counts of this clonotype. V gene TRBV7-8 combines with J gene TRBJ1-3; D unresolved. Germline loops: CDR1 SGHVS, CDR2 FQNEAQ. The CDR3 extends over 15 amino acids. Between the trimmed V and J ends, which lost 5 bases and 0 bases, there was a span of 11 bases. CDR3 sequence: CASSPASNSGNTIYF. The CDR3 bases are TGTGCCAGCAGCCCAGCCTCGAACTCTGGAAACACCATATATTTT.

This clonotype was recorded at least ten times. V usage is TRBV7-6 and J usage is TRBJ2-7; a weak D match, TRBD1 (6 bases). Between the trimmed V and J ends, which lost 4 bases and 0 bases, there was a span of 19 bases. CDR1 and CDR2 from the germline V gene are SGHVS and FNYEAQ. This CDR3 region has 17 residues. Here the CDR3 reads CASSSGPSQGSSYEQYF. The CDR3 region has the DNA TGTGCCAGCAGCTCCGGCCCTTCACAGGGTTCCTCCTACGAGCAGTACTTC.

This clonotype was detected ten times or more. The CDR3 DNA follows: TGCGCCAGCAGTCTCGACAGCGGGGTGGGATCACCCCTCCACTTT. Protein product: CASSLDSGVGSPLHF. The genes are TRBV5-1 and TRBJ1-6; weak D call: TRBD1 (5 bases). This CDR3 comprises 15 residues. V was pared by 5 bases and J by 10 bases, with 19 bases between. Germline V lookup: CDR1 SGHRS, CDR2 YFSETQ.

This clonotype was detected ten times or more. The chain combines TRBV4-1 with TRBJ2-3; tentatively, D is TRBD2 (5 bases). With 1 base removed from V and 6 bases from J, the gap between germline ends came to 8 bases. Germline assignment: CDR1 MGHRA and CDR2 YSYEKL. This CDR3 has 13 amino acids. The CDR3 DNA follows: TGCGCCAGCAGCCAAGTCGGGATGGATACGCAGTATTTT. Its translation is CASSQVGMDTQYF.

The rearrangement joins TRBV7-2 to TRBJ1-5, with D perhaps TRBD1 (5 bases). CDR3 length: 16 residues. V lost 1 base and J lost 8, with 18 bases in between. The germline gives CDR1 SGHTA, CDR2 FQGNSA. The DNA of the CDR3 is TGTACCAGCAGCTTAGTCTTTCCAGGGCCGGTTGAGCCCCAGCATTTT. Protein sequence: CTSSLVFPGPVEPQHF. Looking up the rest from reference TRBV7-2 and TRBJ1-5 gives the full variable domain: GAGVSQSPSNKVTEKGKDVELRCDPISGHTALYWYRQSLGQGLEFLIYFQGNSAPDKSGLPSDRFSAERTGGSVSTLTIQRTQQEDSAVYLCTSSLVFPGPVEPQHFGDGTRLSIL.

This clonotype was observed a handful of times. The chain uses TRBV20-1 and TRBJ2-1; 11 nucleotides agree with TRBD2. Germline values: CDR1 DFQATT, CDR2 SNEGSKA (reference sequence). The CDR3 spans 13 residues. V shed 7 bases and J 9 bases; nucleotides not matched to a gene: 8. The CDR3 DNA reads as TGCAGTGTCATAGCGGGAGGGGGGAGTGAGCAGTTCTTC. Translating gives CSVIAGGGSEQFF.

The sample holds a few counts of this clonotype. The CDR3 DNA sequence: TGTGCCAGCAGCCCCGGCCCAGCGGAAGAGACCTACGAGCAGTACTTC. Encoded protein: CASSPGPAEETYEQYF. This rearrangement joins TRBV9 to TRBJ2-7, with D perhaps TRBD2 (5 bases). This CDR3 contains 16 residues. CDR1 SGDLS and CDR2 YYNGEE come from the germline V gene. Trimming stripped 4 bases from V and 2 bases from J, with 19 bases between.

A note on this clonotype: The junction does not match germline at one end; this may be a read error. This chain links TRBV20-1 with TRBJ2-3; weak D call: TRBD1 (5 bases). Germline V CDR1 and CDR2: DFQATT, SNEGSKA (reference sequence). CDR3 length: 13 residues. The DNA for the CDR3 is TGCAGTGCACGGCATAGCCCGACAGATACGCGGTATTTT. It is translated as CSARHSPTDTRYF.

The table lists this clonotype with a few counts. This rearrangement joins TRBV7-2 to TRBJ1-1; D ambiguous. The germline gives CDR1 SGHTA, CDR2 FQGNSA. The CDR3 length is 14 residues. V lost 2 bases and J 4 bases, leaving 11 bases between the germline ends. DNA for the CDR3: TGTGCCAGCAGCTTAAAAGCCGGGGTCACTGAAGCTTTCTTT. Its translation is CASSLKAGVTEAFF.

This clonotype was seen repeatedly, ten times or more. The J gene is TRBJ2-5, the V gene TRBV29-1; TRBD1 matches 7 bases. After removal of 5 bases from V and 3 bases from J, the junction contained 9 bases not matched to a gene. Germline CDR1 reads SQVTM; CDR2 reads ANQGSEA. The CDR3 sequence is 14 residues long. This CDR3 is CSVSGAGGEETQYF. DNA for the CDR3: TGCAGCGTTAGTGGGGCAGGGGGAGAAGAGACCCAGTACTTC.

This chain links TRBV5-6 with TRBJ2-3; D is perhaps TRBD2 (6 bases). Germline lookup yields CDR1 SGHDT and CDR2 YYEEEE. Trimming removed 0 bases at V and 2 bases at J, with 16 bases between. The CDR3 sequence is 17 residues long. The CDR3 DNA sequence: TGTGCCAGCAGCTTGGTCGGTGGGAGGATCAACACAGATACGCAGTATTTT. Amino acid sequence: CASSLVGGRINTDTQYF. Full variable domain (missing parts from reference TRBV5-6 and TRBJ2-3): DAGVTQSPTHLIKTRGQQVTLRCSPKSGHDTVSWYQQALGQGPQFIFQYYEEEERQRGNFPDRFSGHQFPNYSSELNVNALLLGDSALYLCASSLVGGRINTDTQYFGPGTRLTVL.